A single sample gave rise to the 4 T cell receptor beta chains below, sequenced in a study of long-term antiretroviral therapy in people with HIV. An immunoSEQ assay, version v3.0, was performed at survey level. Method: immunoSEQ multiplex PCR; TCRdb's copy keeps in-frame clones and lacks some. Of tens of thousands of clones listed, about four fifths were seen once; the top ten hold around 3%. Sequencing used unsorted PBMCs, obtained 3 years after starting antiretroviral therapy. The receptor set was obtained from a man aged 45-65 years with HIV.

Points on this clone: The same CDR3 is also encoded by other DNA sequences in this sample. This chain connects TRBV30 to TRBJ2-7, with 7 bases that match TRBD2. From germline, CDR1 is GTSNPN and CDR2 SVGIG (reference sequence). This CDR3 comprises 14 residues. Trimming cost V 2 bases and J 7 bases; bases outside gene matches: 11. CDR3 in amino acids: CAWSLWTRRYEQYF. In nucleotides, the CDR3 is TGTGCCTGGAGTCTGTGGACTAGAAGATATGAGCAGTACTTC.

This rearrangement joins TRBV29-1 to TRBJ2-3; 7 bases line up with TRBD1. Trimming cost V 5 bases and J 1 base; bases outside gene matches: 12. The CDR3 loop spans 16 amino acids. Germline assignment: CDR1 SQVTM and CDR2 ANQGSEA. The CDR3 region is CSVRGQAFRRTDTQYF. CDR3 in DNA: TGCAGCGTTAGAGGACAGGCTTTTCGCCGCACAGATACGCAGTATTTT.

The rearrangement links TRBV19 to TRBJ2-1, with 10 bases that match TRBD2. The CDR3 is 16 residues long. The trim removed 3 bases at V and 6 bases at J, leaving 8 bases unmatched. Germline CDR1 LNHDA, CDR2 SQIVND (reference sequence). CDR3 sequence: CASSIVGAGGRNEQFF. For the CDR3, the DNA is TGTGCCAGTAGTATCGTCGGAGCGGGAGGGCGCAATGAGCAGTTCTTC.

The chain uses TRBV29-1 and TRBJ1-3, with 7 nucleotides matching TRBD1. This CDR3 has 11 residues. Per the germline V gene, CDR1 is SQVTM and CDR2 is ANQGSEA. The V gene end was trimmed by 6 bases and the J gene end by 7 bases; junction bases not matched to a gene: 3. The CDR3 spells CSVGGGNTIYF. Here the CDR3 DNA reads TGCAGCGTAGGAGGGGGCAACACCATATATTTT.